The rows below give T cell receptor beta chains drawn from one sample of a study of spatial heterogeneity in lung cancer. Each CDR3 protein gets one entry after TCRdb re-called the 5' RACE reads with MiXCR. The table lists approximately 26,000 distinct CDR3 sequences, under 9% of them singletons. The starting material was lung tumor tissue, obtained at surgery. These receptors were obtained from a male donor with early-stage non-small cell lung cancer. CDR3s include the opening cysteine and the closing phenylalanine or tryptophan. D genes are given only for firm matches. The size field is filled for only some rows; it gives once, few, many or a size class.

TRBJ2-5,NA,TRBV24-1,many,TGTGCCACCAGTCCAGCGAGCCAAGAGACCCAGTACTTC,CATSPASQETQYF
TRBJ1-5,NA,TRBV24-1,few,TGTGCCACCAGTGATTTGGGCCGGGGGACGCATCAGCCCCAGCATTTT,CATSDLGRGTHQPQHF
TRBJ1-6,NA,TRBV6-5,many,TGTGCCAGCAGTTACTCGATCCAGAGAACTAATTCACCCCTCCACTTT,CASSYSIQRTNSPLHF
TRBJ2-2,NA,TRBV28,NA,TGTGCCAGCCCTTCAGGGGTCACCGGGGAGCTGTTTTTT,CASPSGVTGELFF
TRBJ2-7,NA,TRBV12-3/TRBV12-4,few,TGTGCCAGCAGTTTAGATACCGGAATAGCCTACGAGCAGTACTTC,CASSLDTGIAYEQYF
TRBJ1-4,NA,TRBV28,many,TGTGCCAGCACCTCTTTAGGGGTCGGGGCAGAAAAACTGTTTTTT,CASTSLGVGAEKLFF
TRBJ2-4,NA,TRBV9,NA,TGTGCCAGCAGCGTAGGGGAACGTGACATTCAGTACTTC,CASSVGERDIQYF
TRBJ1-1,TRBD1,TRBV20-1,many,TGCAGTGCTAGCGAGGACAGGGGAAATTCTGAAGCTTTCTTT,CSASEDRGNSEAFF
TRBJ2-3,NA,TRBV5-1,many,TGCGCCAGCAGCTCACTTACCCAAAATACGCAGTATTTT,CASSSLTQNTQYF
TRBJ1-2,NA,TRBV28,many,TGTGCCAGCAGTTTAAGCGTGCCTAACTATGGCTACACCTTC,CASSLSVPNYGYTF
TRBJ2-2,NA,TRBV7-2,few,TGTGCCAGCAGCCCCTTCGGTCCCGGGGAGCTGTTTTTT,CASSPFGPGELFF
TRBJ2-1,TRBD2,TRBV28,few,TGTGCCAGCAGTCCCCCCTTCACCGGGACTAGCGGGGGCTTTCTAGGAGAGCAGTTCTTC,CASSPPFTGTSGGFLGEQFF